The 26 T cell receptor beta chains listed next were all sequenced from one sample in a study of blood T cell repertoires in COVID-19. Method: immunoSEQ multiplex PCR; TCRdb's copy keeps in-frame clones and lacks some. This sample has 300,000 to 400,000 clones, with roughly 84% found just once. What was sequenced was peripheral blood. The receptor source for this set is a man aged 45-60 years with active or convalescent COVID-19.

The rearrangement uses TRBV2 and TRBJ2-2, with 14 bases lining up with TRBD2. The CDR3 loop spans 15 amino acids. Per the germline V gene, CDR1 is SNHLY and CDR2 is FYNNEI. V was pared by 8 bases and J by 7 bases, with 6 bases of the junction left unmatched. The CDR3 DNA sequence: TGTGCCAGCCAACCGGGACTAGCGGGGGTCGGGGAGCTGTTTTTT. Translated, it gives CASQPGLAGVGELFF.

The V gene is TRBV3-1 (or the pseudogene TRBV3-2), the J gene TRBJ2-7, with TRBD2 matching over 10 bases. Germline V gene data show CDR1 as LGHDT and CDR2 as YNNKEL (reference sequence). V lost 0 bases and J lost 2; bases outside the gene matches: 4. CDR3 size: 16 residues. The CDR3 loop reads CASSQDPSGGAYEQYF. The CDR3 region has the DNA TGTGCCAGCAGCCAAGATCCTAGCGGGGGCGCCTACGAGCAGTACTTC.

The chain is built from TRBV9 and TRBJ2-7; 8 nucleotides agree with TRBD1. Germline loops: CDR1 SGDLS, CDR2 YYNGEE. CDR3 length equals 15 residues. Unmatched junction bases numbered 8, after V lost 4 bases and J lost 2 bases. The CDR3 reads CASSSRAGGAYEQYF. DNA of the CDR3: TGTGCCAGCAGCTCGAGGGCAGGGGGCGCCTACGAGCAGTACTTC. The complete variable domain, with remaining parts taken from reference TRBV9 and TRBJ2-7, reads DSGVTQTPKHLITATGQRVTLRCSPRSGDLSVYWYQQSLDQGLQFLIQYYNGEERAKGNILERFSAQQFPDLHSELNLSSLELGDSALYFCASSSRAGGAYEQYFGPGTRLTVT.

The chain couples TRBV6-5 to TRBJ1-5, with D perhaps matching TRBD1 (6 bases). Between the trimmed V and J ends, which lost 4 bases and 5 bases, there was a span of 12 bases. Looked up from germline, CDR1 is MNHEY and CDR2 is SVGAGI. This CDR3 has 14 residues. The CDR3 DNA is TGTGCCAGCAGTTTGGACAGCGGGGATCAGCCCCAGCATTTT. It translates to CASSLDSGDQPQHF.

This chain connects TRBV7-2 to TRBJ1-4; TRBD1 agrees at 9 bases. The CDR3 is 15 amino acids. J gave up 8 bases and V 5 bases, and 9 bases lay outside the gene matches. Germline V CDR1 and CDR2: SGHTA, FQGNSA. CDR3 in amino acids: CASSGQGRRNEKLFF. The CDR3 coding sequence is TGTGCCAGCAGCGGACAGGGGCGTCGAAACGAAAAACTGTTTTTT.

This clone was seen a few times. The sample has other DNA sequences that encode this CDR3 too. The chain combines TRBV28 with TRBJ1-5; 7 positions agree with TRBD1. Trimming at V came to 3 bases and at J to 7 bases, leaving 3 bases not matched to a gene. The length of the CDR3 is 13 residues. Germline V gene sequence: CDR1 MDHEN, CDR2 SYDVKM. The CDR3 is CASSLPGGQPQHF. The CDR3 nucleotides are TGTGCCAGCAGTTTGCCAGGGGGACAGCCCCAGCATTTT.

This clone has just one count. The V and J genes are TRBV2 and TRBJ1-5; 9 positions agree with TRBD1. This CDR3 has 13 residues. The V gene's germline CDR1 is SNHLY and CDR2 FYNNEI. V lost 8 bases, J lost 4 bases, and 3 bases stayed unmatched. CDR3 loop: CASGGTGNQPQHF. The DNA for the CDR3 is TGTGCCAGCGGCGGGACAGGGAATCAGCCCCAGCATTTT.

The CDR3 DNA sequence: TGTGCCAGCAGCCAAGATTTGGGGCTGTGTGGGGGGGATCCCGATACCTCGGATAATTCACCCCTCCACTTT. This translates into CASSQDLGLCGGDPDTSDNSPLHF. V usage is TRBV3-1 (or the pseudogene TRBV3-2) and J usage is TRBJ1-6; D perhaps matches TRBD1 (5 bases). This CDR3 has 24 residues. Germline V gene sequence: CDR1 LGHDT, CDR2 YNNKEL (reference sequence). V was clipped by 0 bases and J by 5 bases, with 35 bases between them.

V usage is TRBV5-4 and J usage is TRBJ2-5, with a weak D call TRBD1 (6 bases). This CDR3 is 14 amino acids long. In germline, CDR1 is SGHNT, CDR2 YYREEE (reference sequence). V dropped 4 bases and J dropped 1 base, with 11 bases sitting between them. The CDR3 sequence: CASSMRQVQETQYF. For the CDR3, the DNA is TGTGCCAGCAGCATGAGACAGGTCCAAGAGACCCAGTACTTC.

V gene TRBV2 combines with J gene TRBJ1-2; possible D gene TRBD1, 6 bases. Germline loops: CDR1 SNHLY, CDR2 FYNNEI. With 5 bases removed from V and 1 base from J, the gap between germline ends came to 11 bases. The CDR3 consists of 14 residues. The CDR3 here is CASSREGDNYGYTF. The DNA for the CDR3 is TGTGCCAGCAGTAGGGAGGGGGATAACTATGGCTACACCTTC.

The rearrangement links TRBV7-9 to TRBJ1-1, with D perhaps TRBD1 (6 bases). Germline values: CDR1 SEHNR, CDR2 FQNEAQ (reference sequence). Trimming left V 5 bases short and J 5 bases short, with 15 bases between. CDR3 length: 14 residues. In DNA form, the CDR3 reads TGTGCCAGCAGCCCCTCCCACCAGGGGACTGAAGCTTTCTTT. It codes for CASSPSHQGTEAFF.

The V and J genes are TRBV3-1 (or the pseudogene TRBV3-2) and TRBJ2-7; 8 nucleotides line up with TRBD1. Losses at the gene ends were 5 bases for V and 0 bases for J; bases not matched to a gene: 6. CDR1 is LGHDT and CDR2 is YNNKEL in the germline V gene (reference sequence). The CDR3 runs 15 residues. CDR3 nucleotide sequence: TGTGCCAGCAGCTACGACAGGGGCCACTCCTACGAGCAGTACTTC. Its protein is CASSYDRGHSYEQYF.

The chain has TRBV7-9 and TRBJ2-3; 8 bases are a match to TRBD2. Germline CDR1 is SEHNR and CDR2 is FQNEAQ (reference sequence). This CDR3 has 14 residues. With V trimmed by 5 bases and J by 10 bases, 11 bases remained unmatched. The CDR3 protein is CASSPGTSFGSQYF. For the CDR3, the DNA is TGTGCCAGCAGCCCCGGGACTAGTTTTGGGTCGCAGTATTTT.

This sequence joins TRBV7-2 and TRBJ2-1, with D possibly TRBD2 on 6 matching bases. This CDR3 contains 15 residues. The germline CDR1 and CDR2 sequences are SGHTA and FQGNSA. Trimming shortened V by 4 bases and J by 4 bases, and 14 bases separated the two germline ends. The DNA for the CDR3 is TGTGCCAGCAGCTCGGGAGTAGGGGAATACAATGAGCAGTTCTTC. Protein: CASSSGVGEYNEQFF.

The V and J genes are TRBV4-3 and TRBJ2-3, with 9 bases matching TRBD1. V lost 3 bases to trimming and J lost 3 bases; unmatched junction nucleotides: 13. This CDR3 is 18 amino acids long. The germline gives CDR1 LGHNA, CDR2 YSLEER. The CDR3 loop is CASSHALEGQGYTDTQYF. For the CDR3, the DNA is TGCGCCAGCAGCCATGCTCTTGAGGGACAGGGTTATACAGATACGCAGTATTTT.

In its sample, this clone was seen a few times. This chain uses TRBV5-1 with TRBJ2-7; TRBD1 matches 8 bases. V was pared by 6 bases and J by 0 bases, with 14 bases of the junction left unmatched. The CDR3 has 17 amino acids. Germline V gene sequence: CDR1 SGHRS, CDR2 YFSETQ. The CDR3 sequence: CASTKAPGTGTSYEQYF. The CDR3 coding sequence is TGCGCCAGCACAAAGGCCCCGGGGACAGGTACCTCCTACGAGCAGTACTTC.

This chain joins TRBV19 and TRBJ2-1; TRBD1 might be the D (5 bases). Germline V gene lookup returns CDR1 LNHDA and CDR2 SQIVND (reference sequence). The CDR3 sequence is 15 residues long. V was shortened by 3 bases and J by 11 bases, with 20 bases between the two germline ends. The CDR3 bases are TGTGCCAGTAGTATCGGGCAGGGAAGCCACGATAAGCAGTTCTTC. Translated: CASSIGQGSHDKQFF.

This chain joins TRBV21-1 and TRBJ2-2; the tabulated D call, TRBD1, remains unverified against the DNA. TRBV21-1 is a pseudogene locus. CDR3 length: 14 residues. In DNA form, the CDR3 reads TGTGCCAGCCCCGCCACAGAGAACACCGGGGAGCTGTTTTTT. Protein product: CASPATENTGELFF.

V is TRBV3-1 (or the pseudogene TRBV3-2) and J is TRBJ2-7; D unresolved. This CDR3 contains 12 residues. Germline loops: CDR1 LGHDT, CDR2 YNNKEL (reference sequence). Between the trimmed V and J ends, which lost 2 bases and 6 bases, there was a span of 8 bases. Written as DNA, the CDR3 is TGTGCCAGCAGCCAATTAAGTAGCGAGCAGTACTTC. As protein: CASSQLSSEQYF.

This rearrangement joins TRBV6-5 to TRBJ1-3; TRBD1 agrees at 7 bases. V lost 5 bases to trimming and J lost 2 bases; unmatched junction nucleotides: 6. CDR1 and CDR2 (germline): MNHEY, SVGAGI. The CDR3 covers 15 residues. This chain's CDR3 is CASSTTGATGNTIYF. The DNA of the CDR3 is TGTGCCAGCAGTACAACAGGGGCTACTGGAAACACCATATATTTT.

This clone occurred a few times. This sequence joins TRBV7-9 and TRBJ2-4; D uncertain. From germline, CDR1 is SEHNR and CDR2 FQNEAQ (reference sequence). V gave up 7 bases and J gave up 0 bases, with 19 bases separating them. This CDR3 is 17 amino acids long. CDR3: CASTPLEDPLAKNIQYF. As DNA, the CDR3 is TGTGCCAGCACCCCCCTCGAGGATCCCCTAGCCAAAAACATTCAGTACTTC.

The chain combines TRBV6-5 with TRBJ1-2; 8 bases map to TRBD1. This CDR3 has 13 amino acids. V lost 7 bases and J lost 5; bases outside the gene matches: 6. The germline V gene encodes CDR1 MNHEY and CDR2 SVGAGI. CDR3 protein: CASTVDRGYGYTF. In DNA, the CDR3 is TGTGCCAGCACCGTAGACAGGGGATATGGCTACACCTTC.

The rearrangement joins TRBV6-5 to TRBJ2-1; D gene unclear. The CDR3 sequence is 15 residues long. Trimming shortened V by 0 bases and J by 4 bases, and 10 bases separated the two germline ends. Germline loops: CDR1 MNHEY, CDR2 SVGAGI. CDR3 nucleotides: TGTGCCAGCAGTTACTCTGGGCAGTCTTACAATGAGCAGTTCTTC. Translating it yields CASSYSGQSYNEQFF.

The V and J genes are TRBV7-3 and TRBJ1-1; tentative D call: TRBD1 (6 bases). The CDR3 covers 14 residues. Per germline, CDR1 SGHTA and CDR2 FQGTGA. The ends were cut back, 3 bases at V and 1 base at J, with 9 bases in the middle. The CDR3 sequence is CASSFGGQNTEAFF. The CDR3 DNA follows: TGTGCCAGCAGCTTCGGGGGGCAGAACACTGAAGCTTTCTTT.

CDR3 loop: CASSLGTSGIVEQYF. The CDR3 DNA reads TGCGCCAGCAGCTTAGGGACTAGCGGGATTGTCGAGCAGTACTTC. This rearrangement joins TRBV5-1 to TRBJ2-7, with 13 bases matching TRBD2. Germline loops: CDR1 SGHRS, CDR2 YFSETQ. V lost 2 bases to trimming and J lost 6 bases; unmatched junction nucleotides: 5. The CDR3 runs to 15 residues. The full variable domain, its missing parts supplied by reference TRBV5-1 and TRBJ2-7, is KAGVTQTPRYLIKTRGQQVTLSCSPISGHRSVSWYQQTPGQGLQFLFEYFSETQRNKGNFPGRFSGRQFSNSRSEMNVSTLELGDSALYLCASSLGTSGIVEQYFGPGTRLTVT.

The chain uses TRBV19 and TRBJ2-6; TRBD1 agrees at 11 bases. Looked up from germline, CDR1 is LNHDA and CDR2 is SQIVND (reference sequence). Trimming cost V 5 bases and J 4 bases; bases outside gene matches: 4. This CDR3 region has 16 residues. This CDR3 is CASSGQGASGANVLTF. In nucleotides, the CDR3 is TGTGCCAGTAGTGGACAGGGGGCCTCCGGGGCCAACGTCCTGACTTTC.